This T cell receptor beta chain derives from a study of beta chain features in type 1 diabetes. Study-level information: Sorted cells examined across all samples numbered roughly 99,000,000. Broader study findings: The naive, central memory and Treg TCRB repertoires of patients appeared to be more similar to one another than those of healthy donors. A moderate, significant TCRB CDR3 shortening appeared in type 1 diabetes across four CD4+ subsets.

This clone was counted only a few times. Its antigen is not identified. Germline V gene sequence: CDR1 MGHDK, CDR2 SYGVNS. The V and J ends lost 5 bases and 4 bases respectively, with 9 bases between them. This CDR3 comprises 13 residues. Expressed TCRB transcripts were sequenced because the isolated RNA had all been reverse transcribed beforehand. Generated by immunoSEQ multiplex PCR, the TCRdb table keeps only in-frame clones and is missing some. The table shows about 160,000 clones, with 7.5% to 9.5% occurring only once. This TCR derives from a woman under 30 with type 1 diabetes. Source material: central memory CD4+ T cells from blood. The chain employs TRBV25-1 and TRBJ1-3, with D hard to call. CDR3 loop: CASSQVAGNTIYF. The CDR3 coding sequence is TGTGCCAGCAGTCAGGTGGCGGGAAACACCATATATTTT.